This note documents a single TCR beta chain sequence. Its antigen is still unknown. This record belongs to a study of Ad26.COV2.S vaccination and SARS-CoV-2 variants. Broader study findings: TCR breadth and depth analyses may have underestimated total T cell responses.

Sequenced by immunoSEQ multiplex PCR; TCRdb stores in-frame clones only, minus some. The sample lists more than 300,000 clones; about nine tenths were seen once. Stated treatment: 15 to 20 received Ad26.COV2.S at low or high dose, single or two shots; about 5 received placebo; per-sample allocation not given. At day 63 after the first vaccine or placebo injection, samples were drawn. This CDR3 region has 17 residues. With 2 bases removed from V and 1 base from J, the gap between germline ends came to 12 bases. Germline lookup yields CDR1 MRHNA and CDR2 SNTAGT. The sequencing here drew on peripheral blood, taken in a trial of Ad26.COV2.S vaccine versus placebo. The sequence derives from a person between 18 and 65 years old who received the Ad26.COV2.S COVID-19 vaccine or a placebo. The chain employs TRBV6-4 and TRBJ2-6, with a tentative D call TRBD1 (6 bases). This CDR3 is CASSDGNRASGANVLTF. CDR3 nucleotides: TGTGCCAGCAGTGACGGGAACAGGGCGTCTGGGGCCAACGTCCTGACTTTC.